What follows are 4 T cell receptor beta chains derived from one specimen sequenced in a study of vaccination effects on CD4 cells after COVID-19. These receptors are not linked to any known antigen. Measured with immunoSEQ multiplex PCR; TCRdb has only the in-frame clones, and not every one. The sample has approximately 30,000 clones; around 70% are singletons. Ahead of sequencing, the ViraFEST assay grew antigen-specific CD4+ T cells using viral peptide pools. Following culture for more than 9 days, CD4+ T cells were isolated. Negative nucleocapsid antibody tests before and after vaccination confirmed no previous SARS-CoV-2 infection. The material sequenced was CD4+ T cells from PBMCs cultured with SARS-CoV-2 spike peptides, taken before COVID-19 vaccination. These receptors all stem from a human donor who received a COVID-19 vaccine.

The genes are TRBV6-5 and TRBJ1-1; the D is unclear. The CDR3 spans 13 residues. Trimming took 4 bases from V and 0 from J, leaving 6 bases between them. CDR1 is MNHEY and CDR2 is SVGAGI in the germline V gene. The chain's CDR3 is CASSSAMNTEAFF. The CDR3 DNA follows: TGTGCCAGCAGTTCGGCCATGAACACTGAAGCTTTCTTT.

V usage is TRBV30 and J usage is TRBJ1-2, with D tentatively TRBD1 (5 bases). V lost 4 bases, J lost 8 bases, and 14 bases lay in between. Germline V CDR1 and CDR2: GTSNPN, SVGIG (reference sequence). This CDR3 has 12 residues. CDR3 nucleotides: TGTGCCTGGACCAACGGGGGAGGAGGCTACACCTTC. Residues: CAWTNGGGGYTF.

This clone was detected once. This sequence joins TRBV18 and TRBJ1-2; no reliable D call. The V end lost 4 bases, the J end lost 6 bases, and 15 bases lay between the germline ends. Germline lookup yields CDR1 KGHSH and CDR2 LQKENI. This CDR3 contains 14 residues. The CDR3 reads CASSLNSDRDGYTF. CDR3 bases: TGTGCCAGCTCACTTAACTCCGATCGGGATGGCTACACCTTC. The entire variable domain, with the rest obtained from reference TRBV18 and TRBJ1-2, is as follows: NAGVMQNPRHLVRRRGQEARLRCSPMKGHSHVYWYRQLPEEGLKFMVYLQKENIIDESGMPKERFSAEFPKEGPSILRIQQVVRGDSAAYFCASSLNSDRDGYTFGSGTRLTVV.

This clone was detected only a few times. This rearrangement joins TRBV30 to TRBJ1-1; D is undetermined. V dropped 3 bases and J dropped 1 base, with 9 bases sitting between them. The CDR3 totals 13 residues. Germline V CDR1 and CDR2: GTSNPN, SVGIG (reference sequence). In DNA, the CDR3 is TGTGCCTGGAGCCGAGGAGGGAACACTGAAGCTTTCTTT. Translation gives CAWSRGGNTEAFF.